This paragraph reports one TCR beta chain. The data originate from a study of tumor-infiltrating lymphocytes in primary liver carcinoma. Whole-study context: Patients diagnosed with primary liver carcinoma received treatment through surgical resection.

This CDR3 has 13 residues. Trimming stripped 8 bases from V and 5 bases from J, with 16 bases between. The germline V gene has CDR1 SGHRS and CDR2 YFSETQ. TCR beta cDNA came from around 500 ng total RNA, primed with a constant-region primer. Three rounds of nested multiplex PCR with slightly modified ARM-PCR produced TCR beta libraries. TRBV1-TRBV30 forward primers and a C-beta reverse primer were used in the first two PCR rounds, which each ran for approximately 10 cycles. TCRdb recomputed calls from the multiplex PCR reads with MiXCR, one row per CDR3 protein. Of 150,000 to 200,000 distinct CDR3 sequences detected, 50% to 75% appear once; the ten largest clones hold around 68%. The source of the blood RNA was unsorted whole blood, and germline DNA was extracted as well. Before the operation took place, about 4 milliliters of peripheral blood were collected.

The sequence came from a man between 35 and 55 years old with primary liver carcinoma and hepatitis B virus infection. The sample consisted of peripheral blood. V gene TRBV5-1 combines with J gene TRBJ2-5, with D maybe TRBD1 (6 bases). The CDR3 DNA reads as TGCGCCAGTGCACAGGGCGATGAGGAGACCCAGTACTTC. Protein: CASAQGDEETQYF.